Each of the 2 T cell receptor beta chains below was sequenced from the same sample in a study of T cell responses to AZD1222 COVID-19 vaccine. Data came from immunoSEQ multiplex PCR; TCRdb stores just in-frame clones and leaves some out. The sample has roughly 120,000 clones, 88% seen once. This specimen was peripheral blood, taken 28 days after the second AZD1222 dose. Receptor source: an adult who received the AZD1222 COVID-19 vaccine.

This clone was counted once. The chain carries TRBV19 and TRBJ2-3, with 7 nucleotides matching TRBD1. The germline gives CDR1 LNHDA, CDR2 SQIVND (reference sequence). With V trimmed by 5 bases and J by 2 bases, 4 bases remained unmatched. This CDR3 has 14 residues. CDR3 nucleotides: TGTGCCAGTAGTCTTACAGGGGTCACAGATACGCAGTATTTT. Encoded protein: CASSLTGVTDTQYF.

The rearrangement joins TRBV19 to TRBJ1-5; D remains ambiguous. The CDR3 extends over 13 amino acids. Germline V gene sequence: CDR1 LNHDA, CDR2 SQIVND (reference sequence). The V gene lost 6 bases and the J gene lost 4 bases, with 10 bases spanning the gap. CDR3 DNA sequence: TGTGCCAGTAGCACACGCAGAAATCAGCCCCAGCATTTT. Its protein product is CASSTRRNQPQHF. Complete variable domain (other parts from reference TRBV19 and TRBJ1-5): DGGITQSPKYLFRKEGQNVTLSCEQNLNHDAMYWYRQDPGQGLRLIYYSQIVNDFQKGDIAEGYSVSREKKESFPLTVTSAQKNPTAFYLCASSTRRNQPQHFGDGTRLSIL.